What follows are 26 T cell receptor beta chains derived from one specimen sequenced in a study of shared clonotypes between healthy human individuals. Produced via immunoSEQ multiplex PCR; TCRdb's table is partial and in-frame only. This table holds millions of clones, around nine tenths found once. Sequencing was done on a sample of naive CD4+ T cells sorted from blood. As to subset: CD45RA+ positively selected. These receptors were collected from a young man in good health.

To note about this clone: Other DNA sequences within the sample encode an identical CDR3. This chain connects TRBV18 to TRBJ2-1; D ambiguous. The germline V gene has CDR1 KGHSH and CDR2 LQKENI. CDR3 size: 12 residues. V was pared by 2 bases and J by 10 bases, with 9 bases between. The CDR3 loop is CASSPSGGEQFF. The CDR3 DNA reads TGTGCCAGCTCACCATCCGGTGGCGAGCAGTTCTTC.

The rearrangement joins TRBV6-1 to TRBJ1-5; D ambiguous. Per germline, CDR1 MNHNS and CDR2 SASEGT. CDR3 length: 14 residues. Trimming cost V 1 base and J 9 bases, with 13 bases left between them. CDR3 protein: CASSEGISGSPQHF. The CDR3 nucleotides are TGTGCCAGCAGTGAAGGCATAAGCGGTTCGCCCCAGCATTTT.

In this sample, this clone turned up once. The sample contains more than one DNA sequence encoding this CDR3. This chain uses TRBV7-9 with TRBJ2-7; perhaps TRBD1 as D (6 bases). There are 12 residues in the CDR3. Germline CDR1 and CDR2: SEHNR and FQNEAQ (reference sequence). The V end was cut by 5 bases, the J end by 5 bases, with 10 bases between. DNA of the CDR3: TGTGCCAGCAGCCCCCGGACAGACGAGCAGTACTTC. Amino acid sequence: CASSPRTDEQYF.

V is TRBV18 and J is TRBJ2-7, with 7 bases matching TRBD2. CDR1 is KGHSH, CDR2 LQKENI, per germline. The CDR3 sequence is 11 residues long. V lost 6 bases, J lost 7 bases, and 3 bases stayed unmatched. CDR3 nucleotide sequence: TGTGCCAGCTCCCTCGGGGGGGAGCAGTACTTC. It encodes CASSLGGEQYF.

This clone came up once. Other nucleotide sequences from this sample produce the same CDR3. The genes are TRBV6-5 and TRBJ1-1, with D possibly TRBD1 on 5 matching bases. Germline V gives CDR1 MNHEY, CDR2 SVGAGI. The CDR3 is 15 residues long. V was shortened by 0 bases and J by 1 base, with 9 bases between the two germline ends. This chain's CDR3 is CASSYSGTGNTEAFF. The CDR3 DNA follows: TGTGCCAGCAGTTACTCCGGGACGGGGAACACTGAAGCTTTCTTT.

The sample holds one count of this clone. V and J are TRBV6-1 and TRBJ1-3, with a tentative D call TRBD1 (5 bases). Trimming stripped 4 bases from V and 4 bases from J, with 8 bases between. Germline V CDR1 and CDR2: MNHNS, SASEGT. The CDR3 is 13 residues long. DNA of the CDR3: TGTGCCAGCAGTGCGGACATCGGAAACACCATATATTTT. This encodes CASSADIGNTIYF.

The chain is built from TRBV2 and TRBJ2-1, with D uncertain. Trimming cost V 11 bases and J 2 bases, with 7 bases left between them. This CDR3 has 11 amino acids. Germline V CDR1 and CDR2: SNHLY, FYNNEI. Written as DNA, the CDR3 is TGTGCCTCTCATCCCTACAATGAGCAGTTCTTC. Its protein product is CASHPYNEQFF.

The chain links TRBV6-6 to TRBJ2-1, with D unclear. Trimming removed 4 bases from V and 12 bases from J, with 16 bases in between. The CDR3 is made up of 13 amino acids. The germline CDR1 and CDR2 sequences are MNHNY and SVGAGI (reference sequence). CDR3 residues: CASSFDPSQRQFF. CDR3 coding DNA: TGTGCCAGCAGTTTCGACCCCTCGCAGAGGCAGTTCTTC.

J is TRBJ2-1 and V is TRBV5-4, with TRBD1 matching over 7 bases. Germline V CDR1 and CDR2: SGHNT, YYREEE (reference sequence). The CDR3 is made up of 16 amino acids. The ends lost 4 bases at V and 0 bases at J; junction bases unmatched: 7. The CDR3 DNA is TGTGCCAGCAGCCAACAGGGGCCGAGCTCCTACAATGAGCAGTTCTTC. Protein: CASSQQGPSSYNEQFF.

The chain combines TRBV6-5 with TRBJ2-7; 10 positions agree with TRBD1. The CDR3 extends over 13 amino acids. V lost 8 bases, J lost 3 bases, and 4 bases stayed unmatched. Germline V gene lookup returns CDR1 MNHEY and CDR2 SVGAGI. The CDR3 nucleotides are TGTGCCAGCTGCCGGGACAGGGGCTACGAGCAGTACTTC. Residues: CASCRDRGYEQYF.

The rearrangement uses TRBV7-9 and TRBJ1-2; D uncertain. CDR3 length equals 12 residues. The V end was cut by 1 base, the J end by 4 bases, with 4 bases between. Germline assignment: CDR1 SEHNR and CDR2 FQNEAQ (reference sequence). The CDR3, as DNA: TGTGCCAGCAGCTTAGTAAGCTATGGCTACACCTTC. Translating gives CASSLVSYGYTF.

The chain employs TRBV9 and TRBJ2-1; D call uncertain. Trimming removed 0 bases at V and 2 bases at J, with 12 bases between. Germline loops: CDR1 SGDLS, CDR2 YYNGEE. This CDR3 is 16 amino acids long. CDR3 loop: CASSVGEVRPYNEQFF. In nucleotides, the CDR3 is TGTGCCAGCAGCGTAGGCGAAGTGAGACCCTACAATGAGCAGTTCTTC.

The V and J genes are TRBV9 and TRBJ1-2; D is undetermined. The CDR3 extends over 15 amino acids. V shed 2 bases and J shed 4 bases, with 15 bases lying between them. The germline CDR1 and CDR2 sequences are SGDLS and YYNGEE. CDR3 sequence reads: CASSVGWTLGYGYTF. The CDR3 coding sequence is TGTGCCAGCAGCGTTGGTTGGACCCTCGGCTATGGCTACACCTTC.

CDR3 sequence reads: CAWERRGGSAEAFF. The DNA for the CDR3 is TGTGCCTGGGAAAGGAGGGGCGGCAGTGCTGAAGCTTTCTTT. This sequence joins TRBV30 and TRBJ1-1, with a possible D match to TRBD1 (5 bases). CDR3 length: 14 amino acids. Germline V CDR1 and CDR2: GTSNPN, SVGIG (reference sequence). V dropped 5 bases and J dropped 6 bases, with 19 bases sitting between them.

The rearrangement links TRBV6-1 to TRBJ1-3; D is undetermined. CDR1 is MNHNS, CDR2 SASEGT, per germline. V shed 5 bases and J shed 0 bases, with 5 bases lying between them. The CDR3 runs 13 residues. CDR3 in DNA: TGTGCCAGCAGTTTCTCCTCTGGAAACACCATATATTTT. Its translation: CASSFSSGNTIYF.

Regarding this clone: Other DNA sequences of this sample code for an identical CDR3. The chain couples TRBV18 to TRBJ1-1; a possible D gene is TRBD1 (6 bases). This CDR3 contains 13 residues. The germline gives CDR1 KGHSH, CDR2 LQKENI. V was pared by 6 bases and J by 0 bases, with 8 bases between. The CDR3 bases are TGTGCCAGCTCCGGACAGTTGAACACTGAAGCTTTCTTT. Its translation: CASSGQLNTEAFF.

This clone has just a few counts. V gene TRBV30 combines with J gene TRBJ1-4; weak D call: TRBD1 (6 bases). The V end was cut by 0 bases, the J end by 3 bases, with 11 bases between. Germline V CDR1 and CDR2: GTSNPN, SVGIG (reference sequence). This CDR3 is built from 15 residues. CDR3 coding DNA: TGTGCCTGGAGTGTACTCGCAGGGGCTAATGAAAAACTGTTTTTT. This translates into CAWSVLAGANEKLFF.

A few counts support this clone. This chain connects TRBV30 to TRBJ1-5, with D maybe TRBD1 (5 bases). The germline CDR1 and CDR2 sequences are GTSNPN and SVGIG (reference sequence). The CDR3 spans 16 residues. V lost 2 bases to trimming and J lost 0 bases, with 14 bases between them. Here the CDR3 reads CAWSPLRGDSNQPQHF. CDR3 nucleotides: TGTGCCTGGAGTCCCCTCCGAGGGGATAGCAATCAGCCCCAGCATTTT.

Of note for this clone: The same CDR3 arises from other DNA sequences in this sample as well. The CDR3 sequence: CASSGQGAGDTQYF. The CDR3, as DNA: TGTGCCAGCAGTGGACAGGGGGCTGGGGATACGCAGTATTTT. J is TRBJ2-3 and V is TRBV2; 10 bases line up with TRBD1. Germline trimming cut 4 bases from V and 6 bases from J; bases unmatched to any gene: 4. CDR3 length: 14 residues. The germline V gene encodes CDR1 SNHLY and CDR2 FYNNEI.

This chain links TRBV5-8 with TRBJ1-4, with D possibly matching TRBD1 (5 bases). Trimming cost V 0 bases and J 2 bases, with 8 bases left between them. The germline V gene encodes CDR1 SGHTS and CDR2 YDEGEE. The CDR3 totals 15 residues. CDR3 in DNA: TGTGCCAGCAGCTTGGGGGCAGGGACTAATGAAAAACTGTTTTTT. Its protein product is CASSLGAGTNEKLFF.

A note on this clone: This specimen includes other DNA sequences encoding the same CDR3. This chain uses TRBV19 with TRBJ2-2, with 10 bases identical to TRBD1. The CDR3 is made up of 16 amino acids. Germline lookup yields CDR1 LNHDA and CDR2 SQIVND (reference sequence). The junction had 4 bases not matched to a gene; V was cut back by 4 bases and J by 2 bases. The CDR3 sequence: CASSTRDRGNTGELFF. CDR3 in DNA: TGTGCCAGTAGTACGCGGGACAGGGGCAACACCGGGGAGCTGTTTTTT.

V gene TRBV9 combines with J gene TRBJ2-7; no firm D call. Per germline, CDR1 SGDLS and CDR2 YYNGEE. The length of the CDR3 is 16 residues. V was shortened by 0 bases and J by 0 bases, with 13 bases between the two germline ends. As DNA, the CDR3 is TGTGCCAGCAGCGTAGCCCACACCTCGAGCTCCTACGAGCAGTACTTC. This encodes CASSVAHTSSSYEQYF.

The sample holds a few counts of this clone. This chain connects TRBV30 to TRBJ2-1, with D uncertain. V was shortened by 0 bases and J by 8 bases, with 5 bases between the two germline ends. The CDR3 spans 11 residues. CDR1 is GTSNPN and CDR2 is SVGIG in the germline V gene (reference sequence). CDR3 in DNA: TGTGCCTGGAGTGTAGTACATGAGCAGTTCTTC. Translation gives CAWSVVHEQFF.

The chain recombines TRBV10-3 with TRBJ2-3; D gene ambiguous. The CDR3 has 15 residues. V was cut by 10 bases and J by 4 bases, with 21 bases left in between. CDR1 and CDR2 (germline): ENHRY, SYGVKD. The CDR3 DNA reads TGTGCCACTTTAAACCCGAACATAGCCCCAGATACGCAGTATTTT. This translates into CATLNPNIAPDTQYF.

The chain recombines TRBV7-8 with TRBJ2-7, with D hard to call. This CDR3 comprises 14 residues. Germline V gene data show CDR1 as SGHVS and CDR2 as FQNEAQ. The ends were cut back, 0 bases at V and 1 base at J, with 7 bases in the middle. In DNA form, the CDR3 reads TGTGCCAGCAGCTTAGCTGCGGATTCCTACGAGCAGTACTTC. Residues: CASSLAADSYEQYF.

The chain employs TRBV5-5 and TRBJ2-3; 12 nucleotides align to TRBD2. Germline-derived CDR1 and CDR2 are SGHKS and YYEKEE (reference sequence). Losses at the gene ends were 3 bases for V and 5 bases for J; bases not matched to a gene: 10. The length of the CDR3 is 17 residues. The CDR3 here is CASSSGLAGGPGDTQYF. CDR3 DNA sequence: TGTGCCAGCAGCTCGGGGCTAGCGGGAGGGCCGGGAGATACGCAGTATTTT.